The 30 T cell receptor beta chains below come from one sample, sequenced in a study of T cell responses to AZD1222 COVID-19 vaccine. Data came from immunoSEQ multiplex PCR; TCRdb stores just in-frame clones and leaves some out. This sample has more than 150,000 clones, with roughly 90% found just once. The specimen was peripheral blood, collected 28 days after the second AZD1222 dose. These receptors were obtained from an adult who received the AZD1222 COVID-19 vaccine.

V usage is TRBV3-1 (or the pseudogene TRBV3-2) and J usage is TRBJ1-1; 7 bases are shared with TRBD1. The trim removed 2 bases at V and 4 bases at J, leaving 4 bases unmatched. This CDR3 comprises 14 residues. Looked up from germline, CDR1 is LGHDT and CDR2 is YNNKEL (reference sequence). This CDR3 is CASSQRGTATEAFF. In DNA form, the CDR3 reads TGTGCCAGCAGCCAACGCGGGACAGCCACTGAAGCTTTCTTT.

The gene calls are TRBV18 and TRBJ1-3, with 7 positions matching TRBD1. V shed 5 bases, J shed 0 bases, and the junction held 4 bases outside the gene matches. Looked up from germline, CDR1 is KGHSH and CDR2 is LQKENI. The CDR3 runs 15 residues. CDR3 loop: CASSRRDSSGNTIYF. In nucleotides, the CDR3 is TGTGCCAGCTCAAGACGGGACAGCTCTGGAAACACCATATATTTT.

The chain employs TRBV10-2 and TRBJ1-1, with D possibly TRBD1 on 6 matching bases. CDR3 length: 14 amino acids. The germline CDR1 and CDR2 sequences are WSHSY and SAAADI. Trimming took off 6 bases at V and 0 bases at J, with 11 bases between the two ends. In DNA form, the CDR3 reads TGCGCCAGCAGGAAACAGGGCATGAACACTGAAGCTTTCTTT. This encodes CASRKQGMNTEAFF.

This clone appeared once. Here the CDR3 reads CASRLASGNEQFF. The CDR3 DNA is TGCGCCAGCAGGCTAGCTTCCGGGAATGAGCAGTTCTTC. The V and J genes are TRBV10-2 and TRBJ2-1; D may be TRBD2 (5 bases). Germline-derived CDR1 and CDR2 are WSHSY and SAAADI. The ends were cut back, 6 bases at V and 7 bases at J, with 13 bases in the middle. The CDR3 extends over 13 amino acids.

The V call is TRBV11-2, the J call TRBJ1-4, with D uncertain. V gave up 0 bases and J gave up 4 bases, with 18 bases separating them. The CDR3 totals 18 residues. Germline CDR1 and CDR2: SGHAT and FQNNGV. The CDR3 DNA follows: TGTGCCAGCAGCTTAGAACTCAAGGGAGCGGTAAGTAATGAAAAACTGTTTTTT. Protein product: CASSLELKGAVSNEKLFF.

V and J are TRBV28 and TRBJ1-2; D is ambiguous. The V gene's germline CDR1 is MDHEN and CDR2 SYDVKM. The CDR3 sequence is 12 residues long. Between the trimmed V and J ends, which lost 6 bases and 1 base, there was a span of 6 bases. In DNA form, the CDR3 reads TGTGCCAGCAGATGGAGTAACTATGGCTACACCTTC. Its protein is CASRWSNYGYTF.

This chain joins TRBV28 and TRBJ1-1; 7 bases line up with TRBD1. Germline assignment: CDR1 MDHEN and CDR2 SYDVKM. The CDR3 runs to 14 residues. Trimming cost V 6 bases and J 2 bases; bases outside gene matches: 6. The CDR3 spells CASSHGTVNTEAFF. The CDR3 bases are TGTGCCAGCAGCCACGGGACAGTTAACACTGAAGCTTTCTTT.

The chain uses TRBV2 and TRBJ2-3; D is ambiguous. Germline lookup yields CDR1 SNHLY and CDR2 FYNNEI. This CDR3 is built from 15 residues. V lost 3 bases and J lost 2, with 12 bases in between. The DNA of the CDR3 is TGTGCCAGCAGTGACGAGGTGACCTACACAGATACGCAGTATTTT. Protein product: CASSDEVTYTDTQYF.

The rearrangement links TRBV7-3 to TRBJ2-1; D gene unclear. V shed 2 bases and J shed 9 bases, with 11 bases lying between them. This CDR3 is built from 13 residues. CDR1 is SGHTA, CDR2 FQGTGA, per germline. Written as DNA, the CDR3 is TGTGCCAGCAGCTTAGCATATACGGGTGAGCAGTTCTTC. Its translation: CASSLAYTGEQFF.

In regard to this clone: The sample carries other DNA sequences with the same CDR3. For the CDR3, the DNA is TGTGCCAGCAGTGAGGGATATAGCAATCAGCCCCAGCATTTT. It translates to CASSEGYSNQPQHF. V is TRBV6-1 and J is TRBJ1-5; D unclear. Trimming removed 3 bases at V and 0 bases at J, with 6 bases between. The CDR3 is 14 amino acids. The germline CDR1 and CDR2 sequences are MNHNS and SASEGT.

In DNA, the CDR3 is TGTGCCAGCAGTTCCCGTCAGGGGGCTCTTTATGGCTACACCTTC. This translates into CASSSRQGALYGYTF. V and J are TRBV6-5 and TRBJ1-2, with 8 bases matching TRBD1. The CDR3 is made up of 15 amino acids. V lost 4 bases and J lost 5; bases outside the gene matches: 9. In germline, CDR1 is MNHEY, CDR2 SVGAGI.

The chain carries TRBV2 and TRBJ2-6, with D perhaps TRBD2 (6 bases). The CDR3 length is 15 residues. V was pared by 3 bases and J by 2 bases, with 8 bases between. Per germline, CDR1 SNHLY and CDR2 FYNNEI. The CDR3 nucleotides are TGTGCCAGCAGTGAGGGGGGTACTGGGGCCAACGTCCTGACTTTC. This translates into CASSEGGTGANVLTF.

The chain combines TRBV7-2 with TRBJ2-1; no reliable D call. Trimming left V 2 bases short and J 5 bases short, with 16 bases between. In germline, CDR1 is SGHTA, CDR2 FQGNSA. The length of the CDR3 is 16 residues. The CDR3, as DNA: TGTGCCAGCAGCTTAATCTCAACGGGTAGGGACAATGAGCAGTTCTTC. This encodes CASSLISTGRDNEQFF.

The chain recombines TRBV5-1 with TRBJ2-2, with 8 positions matching TRBD1. Germline V CDR1 and CDR2: SGHRS, YFSETQ. The CDR3 consists of 15 residues. Germline trimming cut 1 base from V and 3 bases from J; bases unmatched to any gene: 2. The CDR3 sequence is CASSLQGADTGELFF. The DNA for the CDR3 is TGCGCCAGCAGCTTGCAGGGGGCGGACACCGGGGAGCTGTTTTTT.

This clone was seen only once. This chain joins TRBV24-1 and TRBJ2-3; D unresolved. CDR1 and CDR2 from the germline V gene are KGHDR and SFDVKD. This CDR3 spans 15 amino acids. With 4 bases removed from V and 2 bases from J, the gap between germline ends came to 12 bases. As DNA, the CDR3 is TGTGCCACCAGTGACCCCCTGGTGCCCACAGATACGCAGTATTTT. It codes for CATSDPLVPTDTQYF.

In this sample, this clone turned up once. The rearrangement uses TRBV2 and TRBJ1-4; D call uncertain. Trimming removed 0 bases from V and 0 bases from J, with 11 bases in between. This CDR3 contains 17 residues. CDR1 is SNHLY, CDR2 FYNNEI, per germline. The DNA of the CDR3 is TGTGCCAGCAGTGAAGCGATTGGATTTGCAACTAATGAAAAACTGTTTTTT. Protein: CASSEAIGFATNEKLFF.

CDR3 in DNA: TGTGCCAGCAGGAGTTTACGGCTATACGAGCAGTACTTC. Protein: CASRSLRLYEQYF. The chain carries TRBV28 and TRBJ2-7; no definite D call. CDR3 length: 13 amino acids. Germline CDR1 reads MDHEN; CDR2 reads SYDVKM. V shed 6 bases and J shed 4 bases, with 13 bases lying between them.

The gene calls are TRBV2 and TRBJ1-1; 7 bases line up with TRBD1. V lost 7 bases, J lost 8 bases, and 10 bases stayed unmatched. The CDR3 has 13 residues. Germline CDR1 reads SNHLY; CDR2 reads FYNNEI. The CDR3: CASNQGGEWEAFF. The CDR3 region has the DNA TGTGCCAGCAATCAGGGGGGCGAATGGGAAGCTTTCTTT.

This rearrangement joins TRBV7-9 to TRBJ1-2, with a tentative D call TRBD1 (5 bases). With 5 bases removed from V and 2 bases from J, the gap between germline ends came to 18 bases. There are 16 residues in the CDR3. The germline V gene has CDR1 SEHNR and CDR2 FQNEAQ (reference sequence). The CDR3 coding sequence is TGTGCCAGCAGCCCCCGGCAGGGCAAGCGGAACTATGGCTACACCTTC. Translating it yields CASSPRQGKRNYGYTF.

This chain links TRBV27 with TRBJ1-5, with 7 bases that match TRBD1. The CDR3 sequence is 17 residues long. The germline V gene encodes CDR1 MNHEY and CDR2 SMNVEV (reference sequence). V dropped 1 base and J dropped 7; count of bases not matched to a gene: 13. The chain's CDR3 is CASSLFPTGPVGQPQHF. CDR3 nucleotides: TGTGCCAGCAGTTTATTTCCGACAGGGCCCGTCGGACAGCCCCAGCATTTT.

V gene TRBV12-3 or TRBV12-4 combines with J gene TRBJ2-7; perhaps D is TRBD1 or TRBD2 (5 bases each). V lost 6 bases and J 12 bases, leaving 18 bases between the germline ends. CDR3 length equals 12 residues. CDR3 coding DNA: TGTGCCAGCAGCCCCACTAGACAGACTCGGTACTTC. Amino acid sequence: CASSPTRQTRYF.

The chain carries TRBV5-1 and TRBJ1-4; weak D call: TRBD1 (6 bases). V was trimmed by 5 bases and J by 6 bases, leaving 14 bases between them. The CDR3 length is 14 residues. Looked up from germline, CDR1 is SGHRS and CDR2 is YFSETQ. Here the CDR3 DNA reads TGCGCCAGCAGTCTAGGACAGAGGGATGAAAAACTGTTTTTT. Amino acids: CASSLGQRDEKLFF.

V is TRBV12-3 or TRBV12-4 and J is TRBJ1-1; 7 bases agree with TRBD1. The V segment lost 7 bases and the J segment 7 bases; nucleotides outside the gene matches: 9. This CDR3 has 13 amino acids. The CDR3 loop reads CASKFPGQLEAFF. The CDR3 nucleotides are TGTGCCAGCAAGTTTCCGGGACAGCTTGAAGCTTTCTTT.

This rearrangement joins TRBV11-2 to TRBJ2-5, with D uncertain. Germline V gives CDR1 SGHAT, CDR2 FQNNGV. This CDR3 region has 15 residues. The V gene lost 3 bases and the J gene lost 4 bases, with 15 bases spanning the gap. The CDR3 is CASSLAVGWGETQYF. CDR3 nucleotides: TGTGCCAGCAGCTTGGCGGTGGGGTGGGGAGAGACCCAGTACTTC.

The chain recombines TRBV19 with TRBJ2-7, with 7 bases that match TRBD1. With V trimmed by 2 bases and J by 2 bases, 3 bases remained unmatched. CDR3 size: 14 residues. Germline assignment: CDR1 LNHDA and CDR2 SQIVND (reference sequence). CDR3 loop: CASSIRDSTYEQYF. CDR3 DNA sequence: TGTGCCAGTAGTATAAGGGACAGCACCTACGAGCAGTACTTC.

Only one count was recorded for this clone. This sequence joins TRBV15 and TRBJ1-1, with D perhaps matching TRBD1 (5 bases). The V end was cut by 3 bases, the J end by 1 base, with 15 bases between. Germline values: CDR1 LNHNV, CDR2 YYDKDF (reference sequence). This CDR3 spans 16 amino acids. The CDR3 nucleotides read TGTGCCACCAGCAGGGGCAGGGTGGTAGAGAACACTGAAGCTTTCTTT. This encodes CATSRGRVVENTEAFF. The variable domain in full, completed from reference TRBV15 and TRBJ1-1, reads DAMVIQNPRYQVTQFGKPVTLSCSQTLNHNVMYWYQQKSSQAPKLLFHYYDKDFNNEADTPDNFQSRRPNTSFCFLDIRSPGLGDTAMYLCATSRGRVVENTEAFFGQGTRLTVV.

The V gene is TRBV7-6, the J gene TRBJ2-7; 7 bases fit TRBD1. V shed 1 base and J 3 bases; nucleotides not matched to a gene: 6. CDR1 SGHVS and CDR2 FNYEAQ come from the germline V gene. The CDR3 runs 15 residues. CDR3 amino acids: CASSLEGGPFYEQYF. The CDR3 bases are TGTGCCAGCAGCTTAGAAGGGGGCCCTTTCTACGAGCAGTACTTC.

This chain connects TRBV5-6 to TRBJ1-2; TRBD1 matches at 8 bases. The V and J ends lost 0 bases and 4 bases, in that order; junction bases with no gene match: 11. This CDR3 spans 17 amino acids. The germline V gene has CDR1 SGHDT and CDR2 YYEEEE. CDR3 in DNA: TGTGCCAGCAGCTTGGAGAGGAGGGACAGGTACTTCTATGGCTACACCTTC. Its protein product is CASSLERRDRYFYGYTF.

The chain couples TRBV2 to TRBJ2-2; D is possibly TRBD1 or TRBD2 (6 bases each). V lost 6 bases and J lost 4, with 12 bases in between. The CDR3 runs to 14 residues. CDR1 is SNHLY and CDR2 is FYNNEI in the germline V gene. Here the CDR3 reads CASSGGTSTGELFF. The CDR3 nucleotides read TGTGCCAGCAGCGGGGGCACGAGCACCGGGGAGCTGTTTTTT.

The chain recombines TRBV3-1 (or the pseudogene TRBV3-2) with TRBJ1-5; D remains ambiguous. The V end was cut by 3 bases, the J end by 2 bases, with 8 bases between. The CDR3 is 14 amino acids. Germline lookup yields CDR1 LGHDT and CDR2 YNNKEL (reference sequence). The CDR3 DNA reads as TGTGCCAGCAGCCAGGGAAATGGCAATCAGCCCCAGCATTTT. Its translation: CASSQGNGNQPQHF.